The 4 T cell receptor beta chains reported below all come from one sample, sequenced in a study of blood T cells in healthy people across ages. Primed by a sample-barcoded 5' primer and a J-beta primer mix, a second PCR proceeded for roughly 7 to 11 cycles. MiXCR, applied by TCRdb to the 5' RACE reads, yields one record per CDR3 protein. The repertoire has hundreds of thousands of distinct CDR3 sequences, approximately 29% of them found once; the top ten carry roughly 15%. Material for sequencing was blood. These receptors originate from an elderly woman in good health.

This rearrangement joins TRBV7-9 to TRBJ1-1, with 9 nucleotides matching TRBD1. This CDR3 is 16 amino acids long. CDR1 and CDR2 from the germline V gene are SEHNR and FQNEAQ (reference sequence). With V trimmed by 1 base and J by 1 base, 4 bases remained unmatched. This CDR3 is CASSLVSGQGNTEAFF. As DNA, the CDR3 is TGTGCCAGCAGCTTAGTGTCGGGACAGGGGAACACTGAAGCTTTCTTT. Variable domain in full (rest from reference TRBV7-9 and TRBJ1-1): DTGVSQNPRHKITKRGQNVTFRCDPISEHNRLYWYRQTLGQGPEFLTYFQNEAQLEKSRLLSDRFSAERPKGSFSTLEIQRTEQGDSAMYLCASSLVSGQGNTEAFFGQGTRLTVV.

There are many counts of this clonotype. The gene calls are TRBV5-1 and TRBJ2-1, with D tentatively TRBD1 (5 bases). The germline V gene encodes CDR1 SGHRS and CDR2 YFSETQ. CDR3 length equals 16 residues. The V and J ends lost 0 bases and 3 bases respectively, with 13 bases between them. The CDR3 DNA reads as TGCGCCAGCAGCTTGGACTGGGGCCCTCTCTACAATGAGCAGTTCTTC. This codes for CASSLDWGPLYNEQFF.

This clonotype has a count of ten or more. CDR3 coding DNA: TGCGCCAGCAGCCCGAGGGAGGGACCAGACTATGGCTACACCTTC. This encodes CASSPREGPDYGYTF. V gene TRBV5-1 combines with J gene TRBJ1-2; D is possibly TRBD1 (5 bases). Germline V gene sequence: CDR1 SGHRS, CDR2 YFSETQ. V was trimmed by 4 bases and J by 3 bases, leaving 16 bases between them. The CDR3 covers 15 residues.

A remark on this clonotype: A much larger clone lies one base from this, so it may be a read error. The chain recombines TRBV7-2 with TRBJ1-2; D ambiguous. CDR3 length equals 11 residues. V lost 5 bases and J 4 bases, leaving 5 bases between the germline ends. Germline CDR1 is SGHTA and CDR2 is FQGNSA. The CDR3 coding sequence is TGTGCCAGCAGCCGCGCCTATGGCTACACCTTC. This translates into CASSRAYGYTF.